This T cell receptor beta chain was identified in a study of OX40 agonist ivuxolimab in advanced cancers. Turning to the overall study: Ivuxolimab was an agonistic, fully human IgG2 monoclonal antibody directed against OX40 (CD134), a costimulatory receptor. The purpose of peripheral TCRbeta sequencing was to test whether ivuxolimab changed TCR sequence diversity and led to clonal T-cell expansion. The paper reports the monotherapy dose-escalation portion (N of about 54 patients) of the phase I ivuxolimab trial. Intravenous ivuxolimab was administered to patients every 2 weeks at six dose levels: 0.01, 0.1, 0.3, 1.5, 3 and 10 mg/kg. Partial responses occurred in three dose-escalation patients, of whom one had hepatocellular carcinoma and two had cutaneous melanoma. Patients were allowed to have had prior anti-PD-1, anti-PD-L1 or anti-CTLA-4 therapy, and 30% to 40% of the dose-escalation patients had previously received checkpoint inhibitors. Of the roughly 50 dose-escalation patients, hepatocellular carcinoma was present in about 20, melanoma in some 15, renal cell carcinoma in 9 and head and neck cancer in 9. In the dose-escalation cohort, approximately 83% of patients were male, and the mean age was around 60 years with a range of roughly 20 to 85. The full study reports these points: On average, CD8+ T cells showed more expanded clones than CD4+ T cells after ivuxolimab. Clonal expansion of both CD4+ and CD8+ blood T cells was observed from baseline to week 6 at doses 0.1 to 3.0 mg/kg. Which antigens the clonally expanded peripheral T cells were specific for was not determined. Low levels of normalized T-cell clonal expansion were also seen in some patients who did not respond. In the 0.1-3.0 mg/kg groups, partial responders had among the lowest normalized peripheral clonal expansion, particularly in CD8+ T cells.

The trial excluded patients who had a history of autoimmune disease or were on systemic immunosuppression. Peripheral blood for TCR sequencing was collected from all dose cohorts at baseline, on cycle 4 day 1, and on cycle 7 day 1. The samples were taken from a phase I, first-in-human, multicenter, open-label dose-escalation trial of ivuxolimab. Adults with locally advanced or metastatic head and neck squamous cell, hepatocellular, melanoma or renal cell carcinoma were enrolled in the trial. CD4+ and CD8+ T cells were sorted separately from peripheral blood before TCR sequencing. In regard to this clone: Its cognate antigen has yet to be identified. No base-level quality is on record; no much larger clone is a single base apart.

The junction shows trimming of 6 bases on V and 0 bases on J, plus 18 bases between the germline ends. Including the terminal cysteine and phenylalanine, the CDR3 comprises 16 residues. Left in the record is the CDR3 DNA by itself, 48 bases read in frame from the first base. Reading the germline V gene gives CDR1 SGHNT and CDR2 YENEEA. To sequence the TCRbeta CDR3 region, genomic DNA was isolated from the sorted cells. The immunoSEQ Assay was used to sequence the TCRbeta CDR3 regions. TCRdb stores this immuneACCESS table with in-frame sequences only. Part of the clones is absent; in the studies checked, under half of the shortfall reflects unresolved V genes, and no reason is known for the rest. The sample table holds more than 65,000 clones, of which approximately 90% were seen once. The ten largest clones take up roughly 1% of the sample.

The material sequenced was CD4+ or CD8+ T cells sorted from blood, taken in a trial of the OX40 agonist ivuxolimab. This clonotype originated in an adult with an advanced solid tumor such as melanoma, head and neck, liver or kidney cancer. The chain uses TRBV11-3 and TRBJ2-7; a confident D gene designation cannot be given. In nucleotides, the sequence is TGTGCCAGCAGTCGACGGCCGAGCGATCACTCCTACGAGCAGTACTTC. This translates into CASSRRPSDHSYEQYF.